This T cell receptor beta chain was captured in a study of OX40 agonist ivuxolimab in advanced cancers. Findings and limits, study-wide: Averaging showed that CD8+ T cells had more expanded clones than CD4+ did.

The CDR3 contains 14 residues. Germline V lookup: CDR1 SGDLS, CDR2 YYNGEE. The ends lost 0 bases at V and 8 bases at J; junction bases unmatched: 7. This clone has a handful of counts. Its antigen is unidentified. The repertoire was sequenced with immunoSEQ multiplex PCR; TCRdb's copy has only in-frame clones and lacks some. Among some 62,000 clones listed, around 74% were seen once. The clonotype was recovered from an adult with an advanced solid tumor such as melanoma, head and neck, liver or kidney cancer. The specimen comprised CD4+ or CD8+ T cells sorted from blood, sampled in a trial of the OX40 agonist ivuxolimab. The chain recombines TRBV9 with TRBJ1-1, with 7 bases lining up with TRBD1. The CDR3 reads CASSVVGGGGEAFF. Here the CDR3 DNA reads TGTGCCAGCAGCGTAGTGGGGGGAGGGGGCGAAGCTTTCTTT.